This TCR beta chain derives from a study of cytomegalovirus exposure and HLA in healthy donors. General observations from the study: Sequences of the TCR beta chain were said to predict the HLA-A and HLA-B alleles of most subjects accurately. Confirmation in vitro established that three CMV-associated chains were specific for CMV antigens. It was assumed in the presence/absence analyses that sequencing depth was roughly uniform across donors.

Concerning this clone itself: As yet, its antigen is unknown.

With 2 bases removed from V and 6 bases from J, the gap between germline ends came to 14 bases. This CDR3 comprises 14 residues. Germline CDR1 reads SGHDT; CDR2 reads YYEEEE. Researchers ran the PCR with 60 Vbeta and 13 Jbeta primers. The data were produced by immunoSEQ multiplex PCR, yet TCRdb's version contains in-frame clones alone and is incomplete. Counted here are under 200,000 clones, roughly 71% occurring once; the ten biggest clones make up roughly 7.5%. The specimen sequenced was PBMCs. This chain uses TRBV5-6 with TRBJ1-2, with TRBD1 as a possible D gene (6 bases). This receptor was obtained from a male donor in good health and CMV-seropositive. CDR3 residues: CASSFPQAGDGYTF. The CDR3 DNA reads TGTGCCAGCAGCTTTCCCCAGGCAGGGGATGGCTACACCTTC.